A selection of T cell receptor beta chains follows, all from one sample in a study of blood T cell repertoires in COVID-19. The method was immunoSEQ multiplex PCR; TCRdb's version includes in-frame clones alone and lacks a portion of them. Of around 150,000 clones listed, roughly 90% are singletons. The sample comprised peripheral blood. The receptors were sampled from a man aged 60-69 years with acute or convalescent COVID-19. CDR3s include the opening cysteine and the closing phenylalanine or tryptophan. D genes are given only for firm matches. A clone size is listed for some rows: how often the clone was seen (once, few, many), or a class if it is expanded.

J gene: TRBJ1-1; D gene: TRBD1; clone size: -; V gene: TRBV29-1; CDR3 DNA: TGCAGCGTCGAAAGACAGGGGGCAAACACTGAAGCTTTCTTT; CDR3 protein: CSVERQGANTEAFF
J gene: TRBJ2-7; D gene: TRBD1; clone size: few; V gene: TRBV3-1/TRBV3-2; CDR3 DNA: TGTGCCAGCAGCCAAGTTAATTTCCGGGACAGGGGGCTGTACGAGCAGTACTTC; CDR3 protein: CASSQVNFRDRGLYEQYF
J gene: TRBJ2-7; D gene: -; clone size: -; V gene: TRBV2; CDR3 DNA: TGTGCCAGCAACTTATCCCCCGGGACTCCAACCGGGTACTTC; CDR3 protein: CASNLSPGTPTGYF
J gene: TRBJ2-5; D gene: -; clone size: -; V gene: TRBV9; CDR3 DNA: TGTGCCAGCAGCGTAGGACAGCTCCAAGAGACCCAGTACTTC; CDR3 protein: CASSVGQLQETQYF
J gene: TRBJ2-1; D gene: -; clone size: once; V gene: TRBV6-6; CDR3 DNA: TGTGCCAGCAGTTACGGTATGGGGGGACCTTACAATGAGCAGTTCTTC; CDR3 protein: CASSYGMGGPYNEQFF
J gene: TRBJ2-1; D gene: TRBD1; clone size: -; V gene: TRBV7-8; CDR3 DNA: TGTGCCAGCAGCCCACCGGGACAGGGGTTAAACAATGAGCAGTTCTTC; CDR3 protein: CASSPPGQGLNNEQFF
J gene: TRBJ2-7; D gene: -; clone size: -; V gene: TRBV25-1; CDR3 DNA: TGTGCCAGCAGCCCCACGGTCTCCGAGCAGTACTTC; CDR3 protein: CASSPTVSEQYF
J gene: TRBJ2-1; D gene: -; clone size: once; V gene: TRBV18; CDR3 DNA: TGTGCCAGCTCACCACCGTCCATGGGGGGAAGGTTCTTC; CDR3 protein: CASSPPSMGGRFF
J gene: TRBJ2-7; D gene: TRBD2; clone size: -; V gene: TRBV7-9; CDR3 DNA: TGTGCCAGCAGCTCGGGACTAGCGGGGCCGTCCTACGAGCAGTACTTC; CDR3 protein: CASSSGLAGPSYEQYF
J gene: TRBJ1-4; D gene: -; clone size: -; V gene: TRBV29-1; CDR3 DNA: TGCAGCTTCCCCATTAATGAAAAACTGTTTTTT; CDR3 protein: CSFPINEKLFF
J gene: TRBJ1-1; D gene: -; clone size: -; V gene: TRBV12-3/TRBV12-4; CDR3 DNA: TGTGCCAGCAGTGGACGGGAGAACACTGAAGCTTTCTTT; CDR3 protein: CASSGRENTEAFF
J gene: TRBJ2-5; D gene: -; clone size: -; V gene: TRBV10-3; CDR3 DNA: TGTGCCATCAGTGTAGGCAGGGGATGGGAAGAGACCCAGTACTTC; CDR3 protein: CAISVGRGWEETQYF
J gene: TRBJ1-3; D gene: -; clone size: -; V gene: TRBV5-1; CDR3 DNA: TGCGCCAGCAGCTTCTTAGGGGACTCTGGAAACACCATATATTTT; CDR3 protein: CASSFLGDSGNTIYF
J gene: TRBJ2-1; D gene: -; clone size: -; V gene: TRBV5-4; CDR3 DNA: TGTGCCAGCAGCTTGGGGGGGGGCAGCTCCTACAATGAGCAGTTCTTC; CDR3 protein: CASSLGGGSSYNEQFF
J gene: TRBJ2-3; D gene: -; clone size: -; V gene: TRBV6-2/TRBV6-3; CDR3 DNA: TGTGCCAGCAGTGAGGTGGAGGGATATGCCCCCTCCACAGATACGCAGTATTTT; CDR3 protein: CASSEVEGYAPSTDTQYF
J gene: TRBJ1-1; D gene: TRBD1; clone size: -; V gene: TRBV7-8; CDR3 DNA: TGTGCCAGCAGCTTGGGACAGGGGAAAGCTTTCTTT; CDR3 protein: CASSLGQGKAFF
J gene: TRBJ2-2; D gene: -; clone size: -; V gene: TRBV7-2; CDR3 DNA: TGTGCCAGCAGCTTAGCTCTGGGACTGGCCGGGGAGCTGTTTTTT; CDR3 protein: CASSLALGLAGELFF
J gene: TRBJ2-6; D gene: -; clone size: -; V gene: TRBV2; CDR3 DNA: TGTGCCAGCAGTCCGAGGGGGACACGCTCTGGGGCCAACGTCCTGACTTTC; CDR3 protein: CASSPRGTRSGANVLTF
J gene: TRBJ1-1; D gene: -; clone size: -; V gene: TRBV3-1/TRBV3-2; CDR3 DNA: TGTGCCAGCAGCCAAGATCCCGGCAGGGTGGCTTTCTTT; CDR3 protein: CASSQDPGRVAFF
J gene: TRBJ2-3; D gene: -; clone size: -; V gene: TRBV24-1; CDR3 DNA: TGTGCCACCAGTGATCCCACCGTCCGGGACAAGGGCACAGATACGCAGTATTTT; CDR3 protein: CATSDPTVRDKGTDTQYF
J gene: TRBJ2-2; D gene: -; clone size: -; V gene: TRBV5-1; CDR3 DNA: TGCGCCAGCAGCCCCGCGGGGGCCACCGGGGAGCTGTTTTTT; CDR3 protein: CASSPAGATGELFF
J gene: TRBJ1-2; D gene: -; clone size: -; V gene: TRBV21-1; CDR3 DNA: TGTGCCAGCAGCATTCACCAGGGGGACCTCTATGGCTACACCTTC; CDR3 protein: CASSIHQGDLYGYTF
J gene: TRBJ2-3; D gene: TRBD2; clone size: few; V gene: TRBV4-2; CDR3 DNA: TGTGCCAGCAGCCAGGAAGGGACTAGCGGGATCACAGATACGCAGTATTTT; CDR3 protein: CASSQEGTSGITDTQYF
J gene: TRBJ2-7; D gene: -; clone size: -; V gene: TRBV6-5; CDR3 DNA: TGTGCCAGCAGGGGGCCCGGGCCGTCCTACGAGCAGTACTTC; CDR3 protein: CASRGPGPSYEQYF
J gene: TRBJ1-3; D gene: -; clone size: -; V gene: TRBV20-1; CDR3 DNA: TGCAGTGCCGCTGGAAACACCATATATTTT; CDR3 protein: CSAAGNTIYF
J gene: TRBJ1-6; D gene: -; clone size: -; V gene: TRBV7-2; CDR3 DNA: TGTGCCAGCAGCATGAACAGGGATATCCCCCTCCACTTT; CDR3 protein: CASSMNRDIPLHF
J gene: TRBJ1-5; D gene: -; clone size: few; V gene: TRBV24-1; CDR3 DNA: TGTGCCACCAGTGACCACACAGGGCGGCCCCAGCATTTT; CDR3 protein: CATSDHTGRPQHF
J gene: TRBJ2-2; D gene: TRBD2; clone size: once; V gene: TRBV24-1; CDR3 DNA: TGTGCCACCAGCCTACCGGGACTAGGGAGGACCGGGGAGCTGTTTTTT; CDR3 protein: CATSLPGLGRTGELFF
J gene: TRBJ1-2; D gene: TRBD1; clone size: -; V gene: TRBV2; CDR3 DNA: TGTGCCAGCAGTACCGGGACAGGGATAGATTATGGCTACACCTTC; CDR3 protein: CASSTGTGIDYGYTF
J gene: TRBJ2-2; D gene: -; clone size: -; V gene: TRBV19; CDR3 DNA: TGTGCCAGTAGCCACCCGGGGAGCCCGAACACCGGGGAGCTGTTTTTT; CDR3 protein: CASSHPGSPNTGELFF
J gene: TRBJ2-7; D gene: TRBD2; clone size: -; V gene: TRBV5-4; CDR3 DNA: TGTGCCAGCAGCTTGGGTGGGAGGGGTGATCACGAGCAGTACTTC; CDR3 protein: CASSLGGRGDHEQYF
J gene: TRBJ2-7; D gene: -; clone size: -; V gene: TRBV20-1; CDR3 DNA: TGCAGTGCTAGAGATGGGGACTCAAAGTACTTC; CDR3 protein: CSARDGDSKYF
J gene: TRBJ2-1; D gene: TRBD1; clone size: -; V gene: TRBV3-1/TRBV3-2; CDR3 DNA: TGTGCCAGCAGCCAAGGGGGCCTCTACGGGACAGGGTTATACAATGAGCAGTTCTTC; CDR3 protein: CASSQGGLYGTGLYNEQFF
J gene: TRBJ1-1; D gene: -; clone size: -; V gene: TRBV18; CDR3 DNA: TGTGCCAGCTCACCGACGGCAGGGGATGTCTGGCCTGAAGCTTTCTTT; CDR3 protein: CASSPTAGDVWPEAFF
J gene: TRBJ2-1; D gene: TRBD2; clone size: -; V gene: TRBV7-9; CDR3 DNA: TGTGCCAGCAGCAACTCGGGGGGTTACAATGAGCAGTTCTTC; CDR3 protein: CASSNSGGYNEQFF
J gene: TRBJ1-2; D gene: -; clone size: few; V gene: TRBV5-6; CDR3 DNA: TGTGCCAGCAGCTTGGGACAGGTGCTTGGCTACACCTTC; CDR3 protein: CASSLGQVLGYTF
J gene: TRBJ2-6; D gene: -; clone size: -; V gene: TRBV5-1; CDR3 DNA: TGCGCCAGCAGCCGGGAGGGGGCAGATAAGACCAACGTCCTGACTTTC; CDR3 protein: CASSREGADKTNVLTF
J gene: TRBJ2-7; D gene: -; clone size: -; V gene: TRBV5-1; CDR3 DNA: TGCGCCAGCAGCTTGGCCGGTTCAGGGTTAGGCGCCTACGAGCAGTACTTC; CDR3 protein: CASSLAGSGLGAYEQYF
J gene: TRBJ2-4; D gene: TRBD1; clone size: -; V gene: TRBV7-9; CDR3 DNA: TGTGCCAGCAGCGCGGACAGGAGTTTAAACATTCAGTACTTC; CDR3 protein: CASSADRSLNIQYF
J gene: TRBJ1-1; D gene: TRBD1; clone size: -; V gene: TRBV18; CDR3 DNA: TGTGCCAGCTCACCGACGACAGGGACGAACACTGAAGCTTTCTTT; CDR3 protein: CASSPTTGTNTEAFF
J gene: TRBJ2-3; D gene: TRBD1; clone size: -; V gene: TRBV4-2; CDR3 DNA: TGTGCCAGCAGCCAGCAAGACGGGCAGGGGGCTGCGAATACGCAGTATTTT; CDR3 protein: CASSQQDGQGAANTQYF
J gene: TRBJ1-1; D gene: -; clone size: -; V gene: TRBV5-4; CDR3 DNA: TGTGCCAGCAGCTTGGACACCTGGAACACTGAAGCTTTCTTT; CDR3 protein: CASSLDTWNTEAFF
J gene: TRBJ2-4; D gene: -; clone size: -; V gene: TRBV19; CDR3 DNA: TGTGCCAGTAGTACGGATCGGGATTCGGTAAACATTCAGTACTTC; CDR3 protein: CASSTDRDSVNIQYF
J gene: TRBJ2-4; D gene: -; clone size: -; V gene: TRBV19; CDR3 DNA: TGTGCTAGTGGCCAGGCAGCCAAAAACATTCAGTACTTC; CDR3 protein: CASGQAAKNIQYF
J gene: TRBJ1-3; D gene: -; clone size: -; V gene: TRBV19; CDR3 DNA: TGTGCCAGTAGTTTCACTCCTGGAGGGACGCGACGGGACACCATATATTTT; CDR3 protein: CASSFTPGGTRRDTIYF
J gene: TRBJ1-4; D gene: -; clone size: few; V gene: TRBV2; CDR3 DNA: TGTGCCAGCAGAGTTGATAAACAGACAACTAATGAAAAACTGTTTTTT; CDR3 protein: CASRVDKQTTNEKLFF
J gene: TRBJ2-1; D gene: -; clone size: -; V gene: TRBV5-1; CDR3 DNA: TGCGCCAGCAGGGGGCGGACCTCGTTTGGGAATGAGCAGTTCTTC; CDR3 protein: CASRGRTSFGNEQFF
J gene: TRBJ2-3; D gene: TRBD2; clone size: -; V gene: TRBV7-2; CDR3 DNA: TGTGCCAGCAGTACTAGCGGCGTCACAGATACGCAGTATTTT; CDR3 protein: CASSTSGVTDTQYF
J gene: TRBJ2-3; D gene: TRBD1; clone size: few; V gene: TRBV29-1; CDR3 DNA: TGCAGCTTTCGACAGGGGAGAACAGATACGCAGTATTTT; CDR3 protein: CSFRQGRTDTQYF
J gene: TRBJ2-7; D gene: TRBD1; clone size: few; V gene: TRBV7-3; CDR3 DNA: TGTGCCAGCAGCTCCGACCCTGGGACAGGAAGCTCGGGGTACTTC; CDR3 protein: CASSSDPGTGSSGYF
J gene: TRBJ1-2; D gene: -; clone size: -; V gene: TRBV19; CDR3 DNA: TGTGCCAGTAACCTCGACAGCCAAAAAGGGGGCTACACCTTC; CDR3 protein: CASNLDSQKGGYTF
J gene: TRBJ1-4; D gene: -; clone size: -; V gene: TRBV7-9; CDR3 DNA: TGTGCCAGCAGCTTATCGGTCCCGAGCGGCGAAAAACTGTTTTTT; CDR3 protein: CASSLSVPSGEKLFF
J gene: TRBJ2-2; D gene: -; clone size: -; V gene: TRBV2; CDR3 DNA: TGTGCCAGCAGTGGATCGTTGGAGGCCTACACCGGGGAGCTGTTTTTT; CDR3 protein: CASSGSLEAYTGELFF